One sample yielded the 14 T cell receptor beta chains listed below, sequenced in a study of OX40 agonist ivuxolimab in advanced cancers. Sequencing used immunoSEQ multiplex PCR; TCRdb keeps in-frame clones, though not all of them. The sample lists under 25,000 clones, 86% occurring once. Sequencing was performed on CD4+ or CD8+ T cells sorted from blood, taken in a trial of the OX40 agonist ivuxolimab. Source of these receptors: an adult with an advanced solid tumor such as melanoma, head and neck, liver or kidney cancer.

The J gene is TRBJ1-6, the V gene TRBV27, with D maybe TRBD1 (6 bases). The ends were cut back, 11 bases at V and 4 bases at J, with 12 bases in the middle. The CDR3 has 13 residues. Germline V CDR1 and CDR2: MNHEY, SMNVEV (reference sequence). The CDR3 DNA follows: TGTGCCTCCGGAGGGGGGTATAATTCACCCCTCCACTTT. Translating gives CASGGGYNSPLHF.

The V call is TRBV6-5, the J call TRBJ1-2; D may be TRBD1 (6 bases). This CDR3 has 13 amino acids. Germline loops: CDR1 MNHEY, CDR2 SVGAGI. Between the trimmed V and J ends, which lost 5 bases and 8 bases, there was a span of 15 bases. The CDR3 DNA sequence: TGTGCCAGCAGTCCCGGGGGGCCGAGGGGCTACACCTTC. Amino acids: CASSPGGPRGYTF.

This clone turned up a few times. The CDR3 spells CASARRGASYEQYF. The CDR3 DNA follows: TGTGCCAGCGCACGAAGGGGGGCTAGCTACGAGCAGTACTTC. The genes are TRBV27 and TRBJ2-7; D assignment may be TRBD1 or TRBD2 (6 bases each). Germline lookup yields CDR1 MNHEY and CDR2 SMNVEV (reference sequence). The CDR3 spans 14 residues. Trimming shortened V by 8 bases and J by 3 bases, and 17 bases separated the two germline ends.

The J gene is TRBJ2-7, the V gene TRBV19, with D possibly being TRBD1 (5 bases). The germline CDR1 and CDR2 sequences are LNHDA and SQIVND (reference sequence). The CDR3 covers 14 residues. Trimming stripped 8 bases from V and 2 bases from J, with 16 bases between. The CDR3 nucleotides read TGTGCCAGTTCAGGGTCCGTCTCAGCCTACGAGCAGTACTTC. Protein: CASSGSVSAYEQYF.

V gene TRBV19 combines with J gene TRBJ2-3; maybe TRBD2 (6 bases). V was cut by 3 bases and J by 5 bases, with 12 bases left in between. The CDR3 is made up of 14 amino acids. Germline V gene lookup returns CDR1 LNHDA and CDR2 SQIVND (reference sequence). The CDR3, as DNA: TGTGCCAGTAGTATCGTCGGGGGTTTAGATACGCAGTATTTT. The encoded protein is CASSIVGGLDTQYF.

V and J are TRBV27 and TRBJ2-2; no firm D call. The length of the CDR3 is 12 residues. From germline, CDR1 is MNHEY and CDR2 SMNVEV (reference sequence). The V end lost 0 bases, the J end lost 6 bases, and 2 bases lay between the germline ends. CDR3 bases: TGTGCCAGCAGTTTATCGGCCGGGGAGCTGTTTTTT. Translating it yields CASSLSAGELFF.

This chain connects TRBV6-1 to TRBJ2-7, with 7 bases fitting TRBD1. V lost 7 bases, J lost 1 base, and 10 bases stayed unmatched. Germline CDR1 and CDR2: MNHNS and SASEGT. The CDR3 is 15 residues long. This chain's CDR3 is CASNPDRDRSYEQYF. As DNA, the CDR3 is TGTGCCAGCAACCCGGACCGGGACAGATCCTACGAGCAGTACTTC.

This clone is labeled as large. The chain recombines TRBV5-6 with TRBJ1-4; D is undetermined. Trimming removed 3 bases from V and 6 bases from J, with 9 bases in between. The CDR3 sequence is 13 residues long. Germline CDR1 SGHDT, CDR2 YYEEEE. The CDR3 here is CASSSVLDEKLFF. The CDR3 region has the DNA TGTGCCAGCAGCTCAGTATTGGATGAAAAACTGTTTTTT. Variable domain in full (rest from reference TRBV5-6 and TRBJ1-4): DAGVTQSPTHLIKTRGQQVTLRCSPKSGHDTVSWYQQALGQGPQFIFQYYEEEERQRGNFPDRFSGHQFPNYSSELNVNALLLGDSALYLCASSSVLDEKLFFGSGTQLSVL.

The chain employs TRBV19 and TRBJ2-7, with a weak D call TRBD2 (5 bases). V was clipped by 5 bases and J by 4 bases, with 12 bases between them. Germline CDR1 reads LNHDA; CDR2 reads SQIVND (reference sequence). The length of the CDR3 is 13 residues. The CDR3 DNA reads as TGTGCCAGTAGTTGGGGAGTATCGTACGAGCAGTACTTC. As protein: CASSWGVSYEQYF.

This chain joins TRBV27 and TRBJ1-1, with a weak D call TRBD1 (5 bases). Germline V gene lookup returns CDR1 MNHEY and CDR2 SMNVEV (reference sequence). There are 14 residues in the CDR3. Trimming pared 3 bases from V and 1 base from J, leaving 9 bases between. The CDR3 region is CASSFSGQNTEAFF. Written as DNA, the CDR3 is TGTGCCAGCAGTTTTTCCGGACAGAACACTGAAGCTTTCTTT.

The chain joins TRBV7-9 to TRBJ1-1; D possibly corresponds to TRBD1 (6 bases). V was clipped by 5 bases and J by 2 bases, with 18 bases between them. Germline CDR1 SEHNR, CDR2 FQNEAQ (reference sequence). CDR3 length: 16 amino acids. The CDR3 loop reads CASSPRGRGINTEAFF. CDR3 nucleotide sequence: TGTGCCAGCAGCCCCAGGGGAAGGGGTATTAACACTGAAGCTTTCTTT.

The chain has TRBV11-3 and TRBJ2-4; 8 positions agree with TRBD2. The germline V gene encodes CDR1 SGHNT and CDR2 YENEEA. The CDR3 extends over 13 amino acids. With 3 bases clipped from V and 5 bases from J, the junction kept 0 bases outside the gene matches. The CDR3 loop reads CASSLRGENIQYF. CDR3 bases: TGTGCCAGCAGCTTGCGGGGGGAAAACATTCAGTACTTC.

To note about this clone: Mismatch with germline at one junction end may stem from a read error. The CDR3 coding sequence is TGTGCTAGTGGTCCGGGACTGCCTCAGATCTTT. Its protein product is CASGPGLPQIF. V gene TRBV12-5 combines with J gene TRBJ1-1; D may be TRBD1 (5 bases). Germline values: CDR1 LGHNT, CDR2 FRNRAP. The CDR3 covers 11 residues.

The chain is built from TRBV11-2 and TRBJ1-1; the D gene is possibly TRBD1 (5 bases). The germline V and J ends were trimmed by 0 bases and 5 bases, with 10 bases remaining between them. Germline CDR1 reads SGHAT; CDR2 reads FQNNGV. The CDR3 has 14 amino acids. The CDR3 DNA sequence: TGTGCCAGCAGCTTAGAAGTCGGGGGGACTGAAGCTTTCTTT. It specifies CASSLEVGGTEAFF.